The TCR beta chain under discussion was sequenced for a study of metastatic and nonmetastatic thyroid tumors. For the study at large: Samples came from malignant and benign thyroid patients, and repertoires were compared across blood and tumor or nodule tissue.

Original processing methods: The study took CDR3 differences across clinicopathological groups and made a distant-metastasis classifier for papillary thyroid cancer from them. TCRdb recomputed clones from the PCR reads via MiXCR. TCRdb, not the authors, supplied the V and J calls. The table has roughly 4,900 clones, 28% seen once. The germline CDR1 and CDR2 sequences are MNHEY and SMNVEV (reference sequence). The CDR3 extends over 17 amino acids. The V gene lost 5 bases and the J gene lost 0 bases, with 19 bases spanning the gap. Points from the study as a whole: When malignant thyroid tumors were compared with benign nodules, TCR beta diversity was reportedly significantly higher in the malignant tumors. This held in both blood and tumor samples.

In the case of this clone: Antigen unknown.

Thyroid surgery was preceded by no treatment in any patient. The rearrangement links TRBV27 to TRBJ1-1; D is ambiguous. Sample: adjacent normal tissue. This receptor was taken from a female donor with papillary thyroid cancer or a benign thyroid nodule (not recorded which). Some clones in this sample may be carry-over from other donors' samples. CDR3: CASSGYAQEALNTEAFF. The CDR3 DNA follows: TGTGCCAGCAGTGGATACGCTCAGGAGGCATTGAACACTGAAGCTTTCTTT.